This T cell receptor beta chain originates from a study of blood T cell repertoires in COVID-19. On the study more broadly: Sites in the United States, Italy and Spain provided acute and convalescent COVID-19 samples. In each case, the material was cDNA or gDNA derived from T cells, B-cell-depleted T cells, or PBMCs.

Germline V CDR1 and CDR2: LNHDA, SQIVND (reference sequence). V was cut by 6 bases and J by 0 bases, with 12 bases left in between. This CDR3 contains 15 residues. Ages ranged from about 18 to 90 years, with residence in around 24 US areas. Per the original data handling: Amplification of reference gene primers provided the estimated nucleated cell counts. Sequenced by immunoSEQ multiplex PCR; TCRdb stores in-frame clones only, minus some. V and J calls and clone size are those listed in that table; D and trimming were worked out from the DNA. Counted here are over 300,000 clones, roughly 88% occurring once; the ten biggest clones make up roughly 0.97%.

The receptor comes from a woman aged 25-40 years with acute COVID-19. This chain uses TRBV19 with TRBJ1-3; maybe TRBD1 (6 bases). The specimen was PBMCs or T cells enriched from blood (not recorded which). CDR3 sequence: CASRLQGYSGNTIYF. For the CDR3, the DNA is TGTGCCAGTAGACTACAGGGCTACTCTGGAAACACCATATATTTT.